These 28 T cell receptor beta chains came from one sample sequenced in a study of cytomegalovirus exposure and HLA in healthy donors. Amplification used 60 Vbeta primers and 13 Jbeta primers. Sequenced by immunoSEQ multiplex PCR; TCRdb stores in-frame clones only, minus some. The table has 90,000 to 95,000 clones, around three quarters seen once; the top ten hold over 0.5%. The material sequenced was PBMCs. All receptors derive from a man younger than 45 in good health and CMV-seronegative.

The genes are TRBV10-2 and TRBJ2-7; D possibly corresponds to TRBD2 (6 bases). The germline V and J ends were trimmed by 10 bases and 5 bases, with 12 bases remaining between them. The CDR3 extends over 11 amino acids. Germline CDR1 reads WSHSY; CDR2 reads SAAADI. CDR3 in DNA: TGCGCCACCCGGGACTTGGACGAGCAGTACGTC. Translation: CATRDLDEQYV.

The chain employs TRBV5-1 and TRBJ2-7; 7 nucleotides align to TRBD2. Germline values: CDR1 SGHRS, CDR2 YFSETQ. The CDR3 is made up of 17 amino acids. V lost 2 bases and J lost 0; bases outside the gene matches: 11. CDR3 sequence reads: CASSFEPREVISYEQYF. Written as DNA, the CDR3 is TGCGCCAGCAGCTTCGAACCTCGGGAGGTGATCTCCTACGAGCAGTACTTC.

This sequence joins TRBV25-1 and TRBJ1-1; D gene ambiguous. CDR1 is MGHDK, CDR2 SYGVNS, per germline. This CDR3 comprises 14 residues. Trimming removed 1 base at V and 2 bases at J, with 8 bases between. For the CDR3, the DNA is TGTGCCAGCAGTGAATCTAACAGTAACACTGAAGCTTTCTTT. Encoded protein: CASSESNSNTEAFF. Supplemented by reference TRBV25-1 and TRBJ1-1, the full variable domain reads EADIYQTPRYLVIGTGKKITLECSQTMGHDKMYWYQQDPGMELHLIHYSYGVNSTEKGDLSSESTVSRIRTEHFPLTLESARPSHTSQYLCASSESNSNTEAFFGQGTRLTVV.

This chain links TRBV14 with TRBJ2-2; 8 bases match TRBD2. Losses at the gene ends were 4 bases for V and 5 bases for J; bases not matched to a gene: 6. The CDR3 is 15 amino acids. Germline V lookup: CDR1 SGHDN, CDR2 FVKESK. This CDR3 reads CASSPAGGKTGELFF. CDR3 DNA sequence: TGTGCCAGCAGCCCGGCGGGAGGAAAAACCGGGGAGCTGTTTTTT.

The CDR3 protein is CASSVRTGDYNEQFF. In DNA form, the CDR3 reads TGTGCCAGCAGCGTCCGGACAGGGGACTACAATGAGCAGTTCTTC. The chain uses TRBV9 and TRBJ2-1; 9 bases align to TRBD1. Trimming cost V 2 bases and J 3 bases; bases outside gene matches: 3. The CDR3 is 15 amino acids. Germline loops: CDR1 SGDLS, CDR2 YYNGEE.

Only a few counts were recorded for this clone. V is TRBV5-1 and J is TRBJ1-1; 8 nucleotides match TRBD1. V was pared by 4 bases and J by 4 bases, with 6 bases of the junction left unmatched. The germline CDR1 and CDR2 sequences are SGHRS and YFSETQ. The CDR3 loop spans 14 amino acids. CDR3 nucleotides: TGCGCCAGCAGCCCTAGGGGACAGGCCACTGAAGCTTTCTTT. Its translation is CASSPRGQATEAFF.

The chain combines TRBV27 with TRBJ1-2; 10 nucleotides align to TRBD1. The V gene end was trimmed by 8 bases and the J gene end by 5 bases; junction bases not matched to a gene: 5. This CDR3 comprises 13 residues. Germline CDR1 and CDR2: MNHEY and SMNVEV (reference sequence). In DNA, the CDR3 is TGTGCCAGCGGGACAGGGGAAGGGTATGGCTACACCTTC. As protein: CASGTGEGYGYTF.

The V gene is TRBV29-1, the J gene TRBJ1-2; TRBD1 matches at 7 bases. The V gene's germline CDR1 is SQVTM and CDR2 ANQGSEA. This CDR3 is 15 amino acids long. V was clipped by 0 bases and J by 2 bases; unmatched bases: 6. Written as DNA, the CDR3 is TGCAGCGTTGAAGACGGTCAGGGGGAGAACTATGGCTACACCTTC. Amino acid sequence: CSVEDGQGENYGYTF.

The gene calls are TRBV7-8 and TRBJ1-2; D is unresolved. The germline CDR1 and CDR2 sequences are SGHVS and FQNEAQ. The CDR3 covers 12 residues. Trimming removed 4 bases from V and 7 bases from J, with 10 bases in between. The CDR3 DNA sequence: TGTGCCAGCAGCTCCCTAACGAGTGGCTACACCTTC. This gives the protein CASSSLTSGYTF.

The chain couples TRBV11-2 to TRBJ2-4; D is possibly TRBD2 (5 bases). Per the germline V gene, CDR1 is SGHAT and CDR2 is FQNNGV. Trimming cost V 6 bases and J 1 base, with 13 bases left between them. There are 15 residues in the CDR3. The CDR3 loop is CASRPGWWAKNIQYF. The CDR3 DNA is TGTGCCAGCAGGCCGGGGTGGTGGGCCAAAAACATTCAGTACTTC.

The chain uses TRBV5-1 and TRBJ1-1, with TRBD1 matching over 9 bases. The CDR3 extends over 16 amino acids. The germline V gene encodes CDR1 SGHRS and CDR2 YFSETQ. Germline trimming cut 4 bases from V and 0 bases from J; bases unmatched to any gene: 7. The CDR3 DNA follows: TGCGCCAGCAGCCCGGGACAGGGTGGAATGAACACTGAAGCTTTCTTT. Translation gives CASSPGQGGMNTEAFF.

CDR3 in DNA: TGTGCCAGCAGTTTTACGACATTCCACGAGCAGTACTTC. Protein product: CASSFTTFHEQYF. This chain joins TRBV6-5 and TRBJ2-7, with unresolved D. The CDR3 is 13 residues long. Germline CDR1 and CDR2: MNHEY and SVGAGI. V was pared by 4 bases and J by 5 bases, with 12 bases between.

This chain connects TRBV25-1 to TRBJ2-1, with TRBD1 as a possible D gene (5 bases). The CDR3 extends over 14 amino acids. Trimming left V 2 bases short and J 4 bases short, with 9 bases between. Germline V CDR1 and CDR2: MGHDK, SYGVNS. The CDR3 DNA reads TGTGCCAGCAGTGAACCGACAGAATACAATGAGCAGTTCTTC. Its protein product is CASSEPTEYNEQFF.

The chain combines TRBV5-8 with TRBJ2-4; D is ambiguous. CDR1 and CDR2 from the germline V gene are SGHTS and YDEGEE. V lost 4 bases and J 13 bases, leaving 18 bases between the germline ends. There are 13 residues in the CDR3. CDR3 sequence reads: CASSPKGSAAQYF. CDR3 nucleotide sequence: TGTGCCAGCAGCCCAAAAGGCTCTGCGGCGCAGTACTTC.

The chain couples TRBV7-6 to TRBJ1-3; D is possibly TRBD1 (6 bases). Germline CDR1 SGHVS, CDR2 FNYEAQ. Trimming removed 4 bases at V and 1 base at J, with 14 bases between. This CDR3 has 16 amino acids. This chain's CDR3 is CASSSGGQSSGNTIYF. Here the CDR3 DNA reads TGTGCCAGCAGCTCCGGCGGACAGTCTTCTGGAAACACCATATATTTT.

The chain couples TRBV7-3 to TRBJ2-3; 7 positions match TRBD2. Per germline, CDR1 SGHTA and CDR2 FQGTGA. The CDR3 consists of 15 residues. The junction had 10 bases not matched to a gene; V was cut back by 4 bases and J by 6 bases. The CDR3 nucleotides read TGTGCCAGCAGCTCCAACCGGGGGGAACGGGATACGCAGTATTTT. Its translation is CASSSNRGERDTQYF.

CDR3 in amino acids: CASRQGFIGETQYF. The CDR3 nucleotides read TGTGCCAGCAGACAGGGGTTCATAGGAGAGACCCAGTACTTC. This chain links TRBV6-1 with TRBJ2-5; TRBD1 matches at 7 bases. The trim removed 6 bases at V and 4 bases at J, leaving 8 bases unmatched. The CDR3 is made up of 14 amino acids. Germline V gene data show CDR1 as MNHNS and CDR2 as SASEGT.

This clone has a single count. V is TRBV11-2 and J is TRBJ1-1, with 7 bases aligning to TRBD1. This CDR3 spans 15 amino acids. Germline assignment: CDR1 SGHAT and CDR2 FQNNGV. V lost 5 bases, J lost 4 bases, and 10 bases stayed unmatched. The CDR3 protein is CASSPGQVVGTEAFF. The CDR3 DNA reads TGTGCCAGCAGCCCCGGACAGGTGGTCGGCACTGAAGCTTTCTTT.

The chain links TRBV29-1 to TRBJ2-2, with a possible D match to TRBD1 (7 bases). The germline gives CDR1 SQVTM, CDR2 ANQGSEA. Trimming left V 7 bases short and J 5 bases short, with 17 bases between. The CDR3 totals 14 residues. CDR3 nucleotide sequence: TGCAGCGCCGAGGGCCAGGGGGGTACCGGGGAGCTGTTTTTT. Encoded protein: CSAEGQGGTGELFF.

About this clone itself: In the same sample, other DNA sequences code for this CDR3. V gene TRBV9 combines with J gene TRBJ1-1; TRBD1 matches at 8 bases. CDR1 and CDR2 (germline): SGDLS, YYNGEE. The V gene end was trimmed by 3 bases and the J gene end by 0 bases; junction bases not matched to a gene: 4. This CDR3 spans 15 amino acids. CDR3 nucleotide sequence: TGTGCCAGCAGCGCTCGACAGGGGATGAACACTGAAGCTTTCTTT. Its translation is CASSARQGMNTEAFF.

The rearrangement uses TRBV19 and TRBJ1-4, with a tentative D call TRBD1 (6 bases). This CDR3 contains 16 residues. Trimming shortened V by 1 base and J by 8 bases, and 17 bases separated the two germline ends. Germline CDR1 reads LNHDA; CDR2 reads SQIVND (reference sequence). This CDR3 is CASSIAGAGAYEKLFF. The CDR3 nucleotides read TGTGCCAGTAGTATAGCAGGGGCGGGCGCGTACGAAAAACTGTTTTTT.

This clone appeared a few times. The chain combines TRBV10-1 with TRBJ2-2, with 9 bases that match TRBD2. Germline V gene lookup returns CDR1 WNHNN and CDR2 SYGVQD (reference sequence). Losses at the gene ends were 5 bases for V and 6 bases for J; bases not matched to a gene: 7. There are 15 residues in the CDR3. The CDR3 loop is CASSMSSGKSGELFF. The CDR3 region has the DNA TGCGCCAGCAGTATGTCTAGCGGGAAATCCGGGGAGCTGTTTTTT.

Concerning this clone itself: One end of the junction varies from germline; a read error may be responsible. This chain links TRBV7-9 with TRBJ1-3, with D perhaps matching TRBD1 (6 bases). The CDR3 runs to 16 residues. Per germline, CDR1 SEHNR and CDR2 FQNEAQ (reference sequence). For the CDR3, the DNA is TGTGCCAGCAGCCCAGGGACACTTTACTCTCGAAACACCATATATTTT. It yields the protein CASSPGTLYSRNTIYF. Variable domain in full (rest from reference TRBV7-9 and TRBJ1-3): DTGVSQNPRHKITKRGQNVTFRCDPISEHNRLYWYRQTLGQGPEFLTYFQNEAQLEKSRLLSDRFSAERPKGSFSTLEIQRTEQGDSAMYLCASSPGTLYSRNTIYFGEGSWLTVV.

The chain has TRBV11-2 and TRBJ1-2, with D unclear. Germline CDR1 and CDR2: SGHAT and FQNNGV. The CDR3 is made up of 15 amino acids. The V end lost 3 bases, the J end lost 3 bases, and 14 bases lay between the germline ends. This chain's CDR3 is CASSFRENPHYGYTF. The DNA of the CDR3 is TGTGCCAGCAGCTTCCGGGAGAACCCCCACTATGGCTACACCTTC.

This chain connects TRBV6-1 to TRBJ1-4; 8 bases fit TRBD1. CDR3 length equals 15 residues. V shed 4 bases and J 7 bases; nucleotides not matched to a gene: 8. CDR1 and CDR2 (germline): MNHNS, SASEGT. This CDR3 reads CASSVTGTGLEKLFF. In DNA, the CDR3 is TGTGCCAGCAGTGTAACCGGGACAGGACTTGAAAAACTGTTTTTT.

V gene TRBV4-3 combines with J gene TRBJ1-3; D gene uncertain. The CDR3 runs to 15 residues. The germline V gene has CDR1 LGHNA and CDR2 YSLEER. Trimming removed 0 bases at V and 1 base at J, with 7 bases between. This CDR3 reads CASSQEAGSGNTIYF. CDR3 bases: TGCGCCAGCAGCCAAGAGGCAGGATCTGGAAACACCATATATTTT.

This rearrangement joins TRBV25-1 to TRBJ2-2; perhaps TRBD1 as D (6 bases). CDR3 size: 15 residues. Per germline, CDR1 MGHDK and CDR2 SYGVNS. Trimming pared 5 bases from V and 3 bases from J, leaving 13 bases between. CDR3 sequence reads: CASSSGTSHTGELFF. CDR3 sequence (DNA): TGTGCCAGCAGTTCCGGGACAAGTCACACCGGGGAGCTGTTTTTT.

The chain combines TRBV29-1 with TRBJ2-4; D is unclear. CDR3 length: 13 residues. Germline V gene data show CDR1 as SQVTM and CDR2 as ANQGSEA. V was trimmed by 6 bases and J by 3 bases, leaving 12 bases between them. CDR3 sequence: CSVFQVGKNIQYF. CDR3 sequence (DNA): TGCAGCGTGTTTCAGGTTGGCAAAAACATTCAGTACTTC.